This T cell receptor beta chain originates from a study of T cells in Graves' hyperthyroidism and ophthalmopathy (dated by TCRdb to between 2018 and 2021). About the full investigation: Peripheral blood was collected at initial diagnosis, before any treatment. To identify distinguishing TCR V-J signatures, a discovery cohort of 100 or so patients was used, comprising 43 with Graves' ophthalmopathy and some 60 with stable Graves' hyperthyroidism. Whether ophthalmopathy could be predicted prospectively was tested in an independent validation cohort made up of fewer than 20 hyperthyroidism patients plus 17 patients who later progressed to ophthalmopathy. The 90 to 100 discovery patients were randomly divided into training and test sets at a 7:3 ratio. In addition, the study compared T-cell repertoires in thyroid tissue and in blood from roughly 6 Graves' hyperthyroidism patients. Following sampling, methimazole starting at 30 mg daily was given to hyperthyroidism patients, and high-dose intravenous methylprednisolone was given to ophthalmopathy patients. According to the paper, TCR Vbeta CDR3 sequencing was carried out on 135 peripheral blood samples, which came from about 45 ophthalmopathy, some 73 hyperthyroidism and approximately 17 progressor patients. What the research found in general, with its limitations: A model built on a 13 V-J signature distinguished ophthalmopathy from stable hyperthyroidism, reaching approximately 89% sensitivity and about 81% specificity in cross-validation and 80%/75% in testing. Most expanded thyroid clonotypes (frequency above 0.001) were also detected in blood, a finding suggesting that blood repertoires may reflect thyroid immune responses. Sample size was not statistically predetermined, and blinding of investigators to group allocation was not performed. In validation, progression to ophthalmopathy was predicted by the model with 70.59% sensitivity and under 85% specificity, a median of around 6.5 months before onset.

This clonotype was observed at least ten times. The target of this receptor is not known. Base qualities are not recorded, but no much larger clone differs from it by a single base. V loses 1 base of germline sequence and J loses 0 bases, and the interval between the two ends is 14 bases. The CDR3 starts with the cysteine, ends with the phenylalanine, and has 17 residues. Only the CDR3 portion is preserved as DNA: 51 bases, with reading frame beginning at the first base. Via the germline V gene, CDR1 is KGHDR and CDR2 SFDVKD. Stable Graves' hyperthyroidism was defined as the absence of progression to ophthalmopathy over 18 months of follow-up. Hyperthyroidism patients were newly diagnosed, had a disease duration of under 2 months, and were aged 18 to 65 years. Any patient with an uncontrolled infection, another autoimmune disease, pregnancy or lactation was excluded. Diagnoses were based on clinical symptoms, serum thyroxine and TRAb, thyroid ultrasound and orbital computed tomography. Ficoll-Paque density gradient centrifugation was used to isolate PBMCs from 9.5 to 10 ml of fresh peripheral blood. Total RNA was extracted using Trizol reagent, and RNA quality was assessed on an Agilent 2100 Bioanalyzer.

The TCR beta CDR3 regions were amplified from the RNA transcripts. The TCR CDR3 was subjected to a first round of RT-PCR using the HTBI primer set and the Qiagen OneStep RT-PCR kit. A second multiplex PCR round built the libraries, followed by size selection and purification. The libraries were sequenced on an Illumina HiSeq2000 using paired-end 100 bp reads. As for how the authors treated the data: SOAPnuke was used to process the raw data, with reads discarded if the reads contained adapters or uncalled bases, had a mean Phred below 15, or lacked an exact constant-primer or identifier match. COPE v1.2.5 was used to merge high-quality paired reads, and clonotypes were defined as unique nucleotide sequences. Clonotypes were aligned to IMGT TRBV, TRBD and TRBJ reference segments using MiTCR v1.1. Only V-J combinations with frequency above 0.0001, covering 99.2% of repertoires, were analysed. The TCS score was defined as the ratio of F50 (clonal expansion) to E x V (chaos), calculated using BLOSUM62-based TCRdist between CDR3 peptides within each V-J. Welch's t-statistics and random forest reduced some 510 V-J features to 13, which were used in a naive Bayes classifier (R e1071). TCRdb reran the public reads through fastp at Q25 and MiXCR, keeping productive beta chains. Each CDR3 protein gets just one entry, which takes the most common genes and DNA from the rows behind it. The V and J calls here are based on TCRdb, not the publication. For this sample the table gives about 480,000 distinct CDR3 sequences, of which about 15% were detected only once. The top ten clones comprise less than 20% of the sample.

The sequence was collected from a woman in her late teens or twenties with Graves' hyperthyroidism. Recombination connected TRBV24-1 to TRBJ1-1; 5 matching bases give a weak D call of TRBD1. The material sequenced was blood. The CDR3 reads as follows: CATSDFGRQFMNTEAFF. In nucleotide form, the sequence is TGTGCCACCAGTGATTTTGGGAGACAGTTTATGAACACTGAAGCTTTCTTT.